The 27 T cell receptor beta chains reported below all come from one sample, sequenced in a study of technical replicates of blood from several donors. Only in-frame clones appear in the TCRdb table, and some are missing; sequencing was by immunoSEQ multiplex PCR. The repertoire includes around 70,000 clones, 85% to 95% of them detected once, and approximately 0.26% sits in the top ten. What was sequenced was T cells isolated from PBMCs. The receptors derive from a human donor in good health.

In DNA, the CDR3 is TGTGCCAGCAGCTTAATGGCGGGGGGCCCGAATGAGCAGTTCTTC. Encoded protein: CASSLMAGGPNEQFF. The chain is built from TRBV7-9 and TRBJ2-1; 8 bases are a match to TRBD2. The J segment lost 7 bases and the V segment lost 2 bases, leaving 7 bases of the junction unmatched. CDR1 is SEHNR, CDR2 FQNEAQ, per germline (reference sequence). The length of the CDR3 is 15 residues.

The chain employs TRBV14 and TRBJ1-1; possible D gene TRBD1, 5 bases. V was clipped by 2 bases and J by 0 bases, with 16 bases between them. Germline assignment: CDR1 SGHDN and CDR2 FVKESK. CDR3 length: 17 amino acids. CDR3 nucleotide sequence: TGTGCCAGCAGCCAATTAGGGGTGCCCCTAATGAACACTGAAGCTTTCTTT. Amino acids: CASSQLGVPLMNTEAFF.

The chain employs TRBV6-6 and TRBJ2-3; TRBD1 matches 9 bases. This CDR3 has 16 residues. The junction had 9 bases not matched to a gene; V was cut back by 8 bases and J by 0 bases. Germline V gene data show CDR1 as MNHNY and CDR2 as SVGAGI (reference sequence). CDR3 residues: CASRGTGRSSTDTQYF. CDR3 sequence (DNA): TGTGCCAGCCGGGGGACAGGGCGATCTAGCACAGATACGCAGTATTTT.

The chain employs TRBV28 and TRBJ2-1; D is unresolved. From germline, CDR1 is MDHEN and CDR2 SYDVKM. This CDR3 is built from 14 residues. V lost 7 bases and J lost 4, with 14 bases in between. For the CDR3, the DNA is TGTGCCAGCATCACCCCCAGGTTTTACAATGAGCAGTTCTTC. Protein: CASITPRFYNEQFF.

The chain links TRBV4-1 to TRBJ1-5; 8 positions match TRBD1. The V segment lost 4 bases and the J segment 4 bases; nucleotides outside the gene matches: 6. Germline CDR1 and CDR2: MGHRA and YSYEKL. The CDR3 totals 15 residues. CDR3 sequence reads: CASSLLDRGNQPQHF. CDR3 nucleotides: TGCGCCAGCAGCCTCCTCGACAGGGGAAATCAGCCCCAGCATTTT.

CDR3: CASSWGPEQYF. Here the CDR3 DNA reads TGCGCCAGCAGCTGGGGCCCCGAGCAGTACTTC. This sequence joins TRBV5-1 and TRBJ2-7, with D possibly TRBD1 on 5 matching bases. Germline CDR1 is SGHRS and CDR2 is YFSETQ. V was pared by 3 bases and J by 6 bases, with 7 bases between. This CDR3 spans 11 amino acids.

V usage is TRBV5-5 and J usage is TRBJ2-7; D is possibly TRBD2 (6 bases). The CDR3 extends over 15 amino acids. The V and J ends lost 2 bases and 0 bases respectively, with 12 bases between them. Germline CDR1 and CDR2: SGHKS and YYEKEE (reference sequence). In nucleotides, the CDR3 is TGTGCCAGCAGCTTACGGGGGTCGAGCTCCTACGAGCAGTACTTC. Protein: CASSLRGSSSYEQYF.

The chain is built from TRBV18 and TRBJ1-3; perhaps TRBD1 as D (6 bases). There are 18 residues in the CDR3. V lost 3 bases and J 2 bases, leaving 20 bases between the germline ends. CDR1 and CDR2 from the germline V gene are KGHSH and LQKENI. As DNA, the CDR3 is TGTGCCAGCTCACCTACCGGGACATCAAATCAGGCTGGAAACACCATATATTTT. This sequence encodes CASSPTGTSNQAGNTIYF.

The gene calls are TRBV6-1 and TRBJ1-1; D not certain. This CDR3 comprises 15 residues. V lost 1 base to trimming and J lost 3 bases, with 12 bases between them. CDR1 MNHNS and CDR2 SASEGT come from the germline V gene. CDR3 sequence (DNA): TGTGCCAGCAGTGAAGATTGGGCCCCCGACACTGAAGCTTTCTTT. Amino acids: CASSEDWAPDTEAFF.

The chain links TRBV5-6 to TRBJ1-4; no clear D gene. The CDR3 spans 15 residues. The V gene lost 4 bases and the J gene lost 0 bases, with 10 bases spanning the gap. The germline V gene encodes CDR1 SGHDT and CDR2 YYEEEE. This CDR3 is CASSPVEATNEKLFF. The DNA of the CDR3 is TGTGCCAGCAGCCCCGTGGAGGCAACTAATGAAAAACTGTTTTTT.

The chain joins TRBV2 to TRBJ2-5, with a weak D call TRBD2 (5 bases). CDR1 and CDR2 (germline): SNHLY, FYNNEI. V was pared by 8 bases and J by 5 bases, with 15 bases between. This CDR3 is 13 amino acids long. CDR3 in amino acids: CASAGDTGETQYF. In nucleotides, the CDR3 is TGTGCCAGCGCTGGCGATACGGGGGAGACCCAGTACTTC.

The CDR3 DNA follows: TGCGCCAGCAGCCAGTTAGACAGGGAAAGTGAAAAACTGTTTTTT. Its translation: CASSQLDRESEKLFF. The chain combines TRBV4-1 with TRBJ1-4; 7 positions agree with TRBD1. Germline loops: CDR1 MGHRA, CDR2 YSYEKL. Trimming removed 3 bases from V and 7 bases from J; junction bases left unmatched: 8. The CDR3 is 15 residues long.

The V gene is TRBV21-1, the J gene TRBJ2-3; TRBD2, the table's D call, was not compared with the DNA. TRBV21-1 counts as a pseudogene. This CDR3 has 16 residues. CDR3 sequence reads: CASSKAGLAAGDTQYF. In nucleotides, the CDR3 is TGTGCCAGCAGCAAAGCGGGACTAGCGGCCGGAGATACGCAGTATTTT.

This chain's CDR3 is CASSPTGRSADEQYF. CDR3 DNA sequence: TGTGCCAGCAGCCCGACAGGCCGCTCAGCGGACGAGCAGTACTTC. The chain links TRBV14 to TRBJ2-7; weak D call: TRBD1 (6 bases). CDR3 length: 15 residues. Germline V lookup: CDR1 SGHDN, CDR2 FVKESK. V lost 4 bases and J lost 5, with 18 bases in between. The whole variable domain, remainder taken from reference TRBV14 and TRBJ2-7, is EAGVTQFPSHSVIEKGQTVTLRCDPISGHDNLYWYRRVMGKEIKFLLHFVKESKQDESGMPNNRFLAERTGGTYSTLKVQPAELEDSGVYFCASSPTGRSADEQYFGPGTRLTVT.

The chain combines TRBV11-2 with TRBJ2-3; TRBD2 matches 8 bases. The CDR3 has 16 residues. V trimming: 3 bases; J trimming: 0 bases; junction bases outside the gene matches: 5. Germline loops: CDR1 SGHAT, CDR2 FQNNGV. The CDR3 DNA reads as TGTGCCAGCAGCTTTGATTTAGCGGGAAGCACAGATACGCAGTATTTT. Translation gives CASSFDLAGSTDTQYF.

V and J are TRBV7-9 and TRBJ1-1; 9 bases agree with TRBD1. With V trimmed by 3 bases and J by 3 bases, 8 bases remained unmatched. The CDR3 length is 16 residues. Germline CDR1 SEHNR, CDR2 FQNEAQ (reference sequence). The CDR3 here is CASSFSGTGLYTEAFF. The CDR3 coding sequence is TGTGCCAGCAGCTTCTCCGGGACAGGGTTGTACACTGAAGCTTTCTTT. Filled out from reference TRBV7-9 and TRBJ1-1, the complete variable domain reads DTGVSQNPRHKITKRGQNVTFRCDPISEHNRLYWYRQTLGQGPEFLTYFQNEAQLEKSRLLSDRFSAERPKGSFSTLEIQRTEQGDSAMYLCASSFSGTGLYTEAFFGQGTRLTVV.

For the CDR3, the DNA is TGTGCCAGCAGTTTATGGGCCGGGACTAGCGGTGGGGGAGAGCTGTTTTTT. Translated: CASSLWAGTSGGGELFF. This chain uses TRBV27 with TRBJ2-2; 11 nucleotides align to TRBD2. With V trimmed by 1 base and J by 11 bases, 12 bases remained unmatched. The CDR3 loop spans 17 amino acids. CDR1 and CDR2 from the germline V gene are MNHEY and SMNVEV (reference sequence).

The CDR3 DNA follows: TGTGCCAGCAGCGCGGGTGGAGGCTACGAGCAGTACTTC. Translating gives CASSAGGGYEQYF. The rearrangement links TRBV7-9 to TRBJ2-7, with D maybe TRBD2 (5 bases). Germline V gives CDR1 SEHNR, CDR2 FQNEAQ (reference sequence). The CDR3 is 13 residues long. Between the trimmed V and J ends, which lost 5 bases and 3 bases, there was a span of 11 bases.

This clone turned up a few times. The J gene is TRBJ1-1, the V gene TRBV30; D perhaps matches TRBD1 (6 bases). Trimming cost V 4 bases and J 4 bases, with 13 bases left between them. The CDR3 sequence is 13 residues long. In germline, CDR1 is GTSNPN, CDR2 SVGIG (reference sequence). The CDR3 sequence is CAWKSGGPTEAFF. DNA of the CDR3: TGTGCCTGGAAGTCCGGGGGGCCCACTGAAGCTTTCTTT.

This rearrangement joins TRBV9 to TRBJ2-3, with a possible D match to TRBD2 (6 bases). The CDR3 is made up of 14 amino acids. CDR1 and CDR2 from the germline V gene are SGDLS and YYNGEE. With 4 bases removed from V and 0 bases from J, the gap between germline ends came to 9 bases. Written as DNA, the CDR3 is TGTGCCAGCAGCTCCGGGGGTAGCACAGATACGCAGTATTTT. This encodes CASSSGGSTDTQYF.

V is TRBV6-5 and J is TRBJ2-3; 7 nucleotides match TRBD1. Losses at the gene ends were 10 bases for V and 3 bases for J; bases not matched to a gene: 10. The CDR3 has 14 residues. Germline V gives CDR1 MNHEY, CDR2 SVGAGI. CDR3 loop: CATDLQGFTDTQYF. In DNA form, the CDR3 reads TGTGCCACGGATTTACAGGGGTTTACAGATACGCAGTATTTT.

This rearrangement joins TRBV14 to TRBJ1-6, with D perhaps TRBD1 (6 bases). V lost 4 bases, J lost 9 bases, and 16 bases lay in between. This CDR3 is built from 15 residues. Germline V gene sequence: CDR1 SGHDN, CDR2 FVKESK. Here the CDR3 DNA reads TGTGCCAGCAGCCGAGCCCTACAGGGTAGTTCACCCCTCCACTTT. Translation gives CASSRALQGSSPLHF.

This chain joins TRBV10-1 and TRBJ2-2; 8 nucleotides line up with TRBD2. CDR3 length: 20 residues. CDR1 is WNHNN, CDR2 SYGVQD, per germline (reference sequence). With V trimmed by 4 bases and J by 3 bases, 19 bases remained unmatched. CDR3 DNA: TGCGCCAGCAGTGGGACACTAGCGGAGCTCAGGTCCCCCTACACCGGGGAGCTGTTTTTT. It encodes CASSGTLAELRSPYTGELFF.

This clone was detected only once. The chain has TRBV9 and TRBJ1-5; D is ambiguous. This CDR3 is built from 14 residues. CDR1 is SGDLS, CDR2 YYNGEE, per germline. Trimming cost V 4 bases and J 5 bases, with 13 bases left between them. CDR3 DNA sequence: TGTGCCAGCAGCCCCGCCTTGGGCGATCAGCCCCAGCATTTT. The encoded protein is CASSPALGDQPQHF.

The chain links TRBV7-9 to TRBJ1-6, with 10 bases matching TRBD1. CDR1 and CDR2 from the germline V gene are SEHNR and FQNEAQ (reference sequence). The CDR3 runs to 15 residues. J lost 9 bases, V lost 1 base, and 3 bases had no gene match. CDR3 in amino acids: CASSLGGTGVSPLHF. CDR3 coding DNA: TGTGCCAGCAGCTTAGGCGGGACAGGGGTTTCACCCCTCCACTTT.

The chain carries TRBV11-2 and TRBJ2-3; TRBD2 matches at 12 bases. Losses at the gene ends were 4 bases for V and 3 bases for J; bases not matched to a gene: 5. The CDR3 has 16 residues. In germline, CDR1 is SGHAT, CDR2 FQNNGV. CDR3 loop: CASSSPLAGGTDTQYF. The DNA of the CDR3 is TGTGCCAGCAGCTCCCCACTAGCGGGAGGAACAGATACGCAGTATTTT.

This chain uses TRBV28 with TRBJ1-2; D is perhaps TRBD1 (5 bases). The CDR3 sequence is 16 residues long. V gave up 6 bases and J gave up 4 bases, with 21 bases separating them. Per the germline V gene, CDR1 is MDHEN and CDR2 is SYDVKM. CDR3 sequence: CASRLTSLDRGYGYTF. For the CDR3, the DNA is TGTGCCAGCAGATTAACATCTTTAGACAGAGGCTATGGCTACACCTTC.